This T cell receptor beta chain was recovered during a study of blood T cell repertoires in COVID-19. About the research overall: Researchers got acute and convalescent COVID-19 samples from the United States, Italy and Spain.

In the original processing: Amplifying reference gene primers gave estimates of nucleated cell counts. The assay was immunoSEQ multiplex PCR, and TCRdb's table has in-frame clones only and misses some. The V and J calls and clone size were taken over from that table, and D and trimming were inferred from the DNA. The repertoire consists of 200,000 or so clones, with around 84% occurring once and the leading ten covering roughly 5%. Germline V CDR1 and CDR2: MNHEY, SVGAGI. The CDR3 has 13 residues. Trimming removed 6 bases from V and 3 bases from J; junction bases left unmatched: 2. The chain couples TRBV6-5 to TRBJ1-1; 9 nucleotides line up with TRBD1. Sequencing was performed on peripheral blood. The TCR originated in a woman aged 60-75 years who had recovered from COVID-19. The DNA for the CDR3 is TGTGCCAGCAGGAGGGACAGGGACACTGAAGCTTTCTTT. Translated, it gives CASRRDRDTEAFF.